These T cell receptor beta chains were read from a single sample in a study of OX40 agonist ivuxolimab in advanced cancers. Assay: immunoSEQ multiplex PCR; the TCRdb copy retains only in-frame clones and omits some. The profile shows roughly 30,000 clones, around 90% of them singletons. The sequencing used CD4+ or CD8+ T cells sorted from blood, collected in a trial of the OX40 agonist ivuxolimab. Every receptor here comes from an adult with an advanced solid tumor such as melanoma, head and neck, liver or kidney cancer. CDR3s leave out the opening cysteine and the closing phenylalanine or tryptophan. Clone size is stated in some rows and not others, as once, few, many or a class when expanded.

cdr3_aa j_call cdr3_length v_call clone_size
ASSLELAGVGETQY TRBJ2-5 14 TRBV5-1 .
ASSYLAGVSEQY TRBJ2-7 12 TRBV6-5 .
ASSQRSGGVTDTQY TRBJ2-3 14 TRBV14 .
ASSRDRGGETQY TRBJ2-5 12 TRBV11-1 .
ASSVALAGKETQY TRBJ2-5 13 TRBV9 .
ASSQDSPGLPGYEQY TRBJ2-7 15 TRBV4-1 .
ASSEEDGTAAYEQY TRBJ2-7 14 TRBV6-1 .
ASSSPGQGYEQY TRBJ2-7 12 TRBV28 .
ASSIQGATEAF TRBJ1-1 11 TRBV19 .
ASSSRIRQGVPEAF TRBJ1-1 14 TRBV5-6 .
ASSEVYGELF TRBJ2-2 10 TRBV6-1 .
ATSRDPGLADLPNTGELF TRBJ2-2 18 TRBV15 once
SASGGSGAF TRBJ1-1 9 TRBV20-1 .
ASSQETSPLSRNEQF TRBJ2-1 15 TRBV4-2 .
ASSQVRTGDFMNTEAF TRBJ1-1 16 TRBV14 .
ASTITPGYSPLH TRBJ1-6 12 TRBV11-2 .
ASSLSSGANVLT TRBJ2-6 12 TRBV6-1 .
ASSPNWGADNYGYT TRBJ1-2 14 TRBV5-4 .
ASSGTGGYEQY TRBJ2-7 11 TRBV10-2 .
ASSSNVGTATYEQY TRBJ2-7 14 TRBV13 once
ASSFQETQY TRBJ2-5 9 TRBV7-3 once
ASSLGANSYEQY TRBJ2-7 12 TRBV7-8 .
SARDNEQF TRBJ2-1 8 TRBV20-1 .
ASSLEPGEGETQY TRBJ2-5 13 TRBV5-1 few
ASRLTVKETQY TRBJ2-5 11 TRBV27 .
ASSEGERGTEAF TRBJ1-1 12 TRBV6-4 .
ASSEESYPNYGYT TRBJ1-2 13 TRBV10-3 .
ASSYPYPETQY TRBJ2-5 11 TRBV6-6 .
ASSRSGTGGYEQY TRBJ2-7 13 TRBV27 once
ASSPQSGNYEQY TRBJ2-7 12 TRBV7-9 .
SVELAGRSYEQY TRBJ2-7 12 TRBV29-1 .
ASSPRGLAGDDEQF TRBJ2-1 14 TRBV9 once
ASSQDSFSSYNEQF TRBJ2-1 14 TRBV4-3 .
ASSDTDTQY TRBJ2-3 9 TRBV5-4 .
ASSVNGGELF TRBJ2-2 10 TRBV6-1 .
ATRDPQETQY TRBJ2-5 10 TRBV10-2 .
ASSVEGVSTDTQY TRBJ2-3 13 TRBV9 .
ASSFRQGTNEKLF TRBJ1-4 13 TRBV6-6 once
ASRPPGRASGNTIY TRBJ1-3 14 TRBV19 once
ASSQEGGGHYNEQF TRBJ2-1 14 TRBV4-1 .
ASSLLAGDEQF TRBJ2-1 11 TRBV7-9 .
AISDVGGRRKTYYGYT TRBJ1-2 16 TRBV10-3 .
ASSEAGQGARQPQH TRBJ1-5 14 TRBV6-1 .
ASSLPGTVYSYEQY TRBJ2-7 14 TRBV5-4 .
ASSYSTVNTEAF TRBJ1-1 12 TRBV6-5 .
ASSLGQGNQPQH TRBJ1-5 12 TRBV7-8 .
ASSFEAASNYGYT TRBJ1-2 13 TRBV7-9 .
ASSQEWGQPQH TRBJ1-5 11 TRBV4-3 .
ASSLAGAGNTIY TRBJ1-3 12 TRBV7-9 once
SGLSLFSYEQY TRBJ2-7 11 TRBV29-1 .
ASSIVARGDPEAF TRBJ1-1 13 TRBV19 .
ASSLWGNEQF TRBJ2-1 10 TRBV7-2 .
SVLTGRKSSYEQY TRBJ2-7 13 TRBV29-1 .
SVGWQGAIQETQY TRBJ2-5 13 TRBV29-1 .
SAQGFSGYT TRBJ1-2 9 TRBV20-1 .